The rows below give T cell receptor beta chains drawn from one sample of a study of blood T cell repertoires in COVID-19. The protocol was immunoSEQ multiplex PCR, while the TCRdb copy is restricted to in-frame clones and leaves out a portion. The table has more than 300,000 clones, 87% seen once; the top ten hold 5.5% to 6%. The specimen sequenced was PBMCs or T cells enriched from blood (not recorded which). These receptors all stem from a woman younger than 45 who had recovered from COVID-19. The CDR3 runs from the conserved cysteine through the conserved F or W. D genes are given only for firm matches. Clone size is stated in some rows and not others, as once, few, many or a class when expanded.

TRBV19	TRBJ1-2	-	TRBD1	CASSGRGLFEGYTF	TGTGCCAGTAGTGGCAGGGGGCTTTTCGAGGGCTACACCTTC
TRBV10-3	TRBJ2-5	-	-	CAISQVEEETQYF	TGTGCCATCAGTCAGGTGGAGGAAGAGACCCAGTACTTC
TRBV18	TRBJ2-3	-	-	CASSLGGTDTQYF	TGTGCCAGCTCACTCGGGGGAACAGATACGCAGTATTTT
TRBV5-1	TRBJ1-2	-	TRBD1	CASSQAGDRPNYGYTF	TGCGCCAGCAGCCAGGCTGGGGACAGGCCTAACTATGGCTACACCTTC
TRBV5-1	TRBJ1-2	-	-	CASREGDGYGYTF	TGCGCCAGCAGAGAGGGAGATGGCTATGGCTACACCTTC
TRBV5-6	TRBJ1-1	-	TRBD1	CASSLGTGNTEAFF	TGTGCCAGCAGCTTGGGGACAGGGAACACTGAAGCTTTCTTT
TRBV5-1	TRBJ1-3	-	-	CASSTGSSGNTIYF	TGCGCCAGCAGCACAGGGTCCTCTGGAAACACCATATATTTT
TRBV7-3	TRBJ2-6	-	TRBD1	CASSLRGQTADGANVLTF	TGTGCCAGCAGCTTAAGGGGACAGACCGCTGACGGGGCCAACGTCCTGACTTTC
TRBV7-3	TRBJ2-1	-	TRBD2	CASSRGASGDLVSYNEQFF	TGTGCCAGCAGCCGTGGGGCTAGCGGGGATCTAGTATCCTACAATGAGCAGTTCTTC
TRBV6-5	TRBJ1-2	-	TRBD1	CASTPGQGGYGYTF	TGTGCCAGCACCCCGGGGCAGGGGGGCTATGGCTACACCTTC
TRBV7-9	TRBJ1-1	-	-	CASRGPSEAFF	TGTGCCAGCCGAGGGCCCAGTGAAGCTTTCTTT
TRBV7-2	TRBJ2-1	-	-	CASTRFYNEQFF	TGTGCCAGCACCAGATTCTACAATGAGCAGTTCTTC
TRBV3-1/TRBV3-2	TRBJ1-2	-	TRBD1	CASSPGTGGEGYTF	TGTGCCAGCAGCCCCGGGACAGGGGGAGAAGGCTACACCTTC
TRBV15	TRBJ2-5	-	-	CATSRGGPQETQYF	TGTGCCACCAGCAGAGGGGGGCCCCAAGAGACCCAGTACTTC
TRBV9	TRBJ2-7	-	TRBD1	CASSPDWTGSYEQYF	TGTGCCAGCAGCCCCGATTGGACAGGCTCCTACGAGCAGTACTTC
TRBV19	TRBJ2-1	-	-	CASSISGVSYNEQFF	TGTGCCAGTAGTATCTCAGGGGTTTCCTACAATGAGCAGTTCTTC
TRBV6-5	TRBJ1-5	-	TRBD1	CASSRQGFQPQHF	TGTGCCAGCAGTCGACAGGGGTTTCAGCCCCAGCATTTT
TRBV6-4	TRBJ2-3	-	TRBD2	CASSPGLATDTQYF	TGTGCCAGCAGCCCCGGACTAGCAACAGATACGCAGTATTTT
TRBV5-5	TRBJ2-7	-	-	CASSRGGAYEQYF	TGTGCCAGCAGCCGCGGCGGGGCCTACGAGCAGTACTTC
TRBV3-1/TRBV3-2	TRBJ1-2	-	-	CASSPPGGGGYTF	TGTGCCAGCAGCCCCCCGGGGGGCGGTGGCTACACCTTC
TRBV19	TRBJ1-5	-	-	CASSLSLSNQPQHF	TGTGCCAGTAGTCTAAGCTTAAGCAATCAGCCCCAGCATTTT
TRBV28	TRBJ1-3	-	-	CASSLLGRSSGNTIYF	TGTGCCAGCAGTCTCCTAGGCCGAAGCTCTGGAAACACCATATATTTT
TRBV29-1	TRBJ1-4	few	TRBD1	CSVVRQGEGGKLFF	TGCAGCGTTGTTCGACAGGGCGAGGGTGGAAAACTGTTTTTT
TRBV30	TRBJ1-1	-	-	CASGRGLNTEAFF	TGTGCCTCGGGGCGGGGCCTAAACACTGAAGCTTTCTTT
TRBV10-3	TRBJ1-2	-	TRBD1	CAISETLPGQGASGYTF	TGTGCCATCAGTGAGACTCTCCCGGGACAGGGGGCAAGTGGCTACACCTTC
TRBV5-1	TRBJ1-4	-	-	CASSLEEGSRLFF	TGCGCCAGCAGCTTGGAAGAGGGTTCGAGACTGTTTTTT
TRBV7-9	TRBJ1-2	-	-	CASSLPGGGVGYTF	TGTGCCAGCAGCCTCCCGGGGGGTGGTGTTGGCTACACCTTC
TRBV18	TRBJ1-5	-	-	CASSPYSVSNQPQHF	TGTGCCAGCTCACCATACTCGGTTAGCAATCAGCCCCAGCATTTT
TRBV5-1	TRBJ1-6	-	TRBD1	CASSLWTGASPLHF	TGCGCCAGCAGCTTGTGGACAGGCGCGTCACCCCTCCACTTT
TRBV29-1	TRBJ2-7	-	TRBD2	CSVVLAGTYEQYF	TGCAGCGTTGTACTAGCGGGGACCTACGAGCAGTACTTC
TRBV9	TRBJ2-7	-	-	CASSYRDKGVYEQYF	TGTGCCAGCAGCTACCGGGACAAGGGTGTGTACGAGCAGTACTTC
TRBV11-2	TRBJ2-5	-	-	CASSLFRRETQYF	TGTGCCAGCAGCTTATTCCGCAGAGAGACCCAGTACTTC
TRBV6-5	TRBJ2-3	-	-	CASTYLGTDTQYF	TGTGCCAGCACCTACCTGGGCACAGATACGCAGTATTTT
TRBV15	TRBJ1-5	-	TRBD1	CATSRSGPGQGYRQPQHF	TGTGCCACCAGCAGGAGTGGACCGGGACAGGGGTATCGTCAGCCCCAGCATTTT
TRBV25-1	TRBJ1-1	-	-	CASSRSGGDTEAFF	TGTGCCAGCAGCCGATCGGGAGGGGACACTGAAGCTTTCTTT
TRBV30	TRBJ1-1	-	-	CAWSVLAGGNTEAFF	TGTGCCTGGAGTGTACTTGCGGGGGGGAACACTGAAGCTTTCTTT
TRBV9	TRBJ1-4	-	-	CASSVGGANEKLFF	TGTGCCAGCAGCGTCGGGGGAGCTAATGAAAAACTGTTTTTT
TRBV30	TRBJ2-1	-	-	CAWSELRDTDEQFF	TGTGCCTGGAGTGAACTCCGGGACACCGATGAGCAGTTCTTC
TRBV18	TRBJ2-1	-	-	CASSPPASGEQFF	TGTGCCAGCTCACCACCGGCCAGCGGTGAGCAGTTCTTC
TRBV4-2	TRBJ1-1	-	-	CASSQGEARPHTAFF	TGTGCCAGCAGCCAAGGGGAGGCAAGGCCCCACACCGCTTTCTTT
TRBV19	TRBJ1-5	once	TRBD1	CASSTSTGTNQPQHF	TGTGCCAGTAGTACCTCGACAGGGACTAATCAGCCCCAGCATTTT
TRBV28	TRBJ1-2	-	TRBD1	CASSRDTGVYGYTF	TGTGCCAGCAGTCGAGACACAGGGGTATATGGCTACACCTTC
TRBV19	TRBJ2-1	-	TRBD1	CASSRQGAHNEQFF	TGTGCCAGTAGTAGGCAGGGGGCCCACAATGAGCAGTTCTTC
TRBV6-5	TRBJ2-7	-	-	CASSRAGYAGEQYF	TGTGCCAGCAGTAGGGCGGGTTATGCAGGCGAGCAGTACTTC
TRBV7-9	TRBJ2-7	-	TRBD1	CASSSRRRQGVFYEQYF	TGTGCCAGCAGCTCCAGACGCCGACAGGGGGTTTTCTACGAGCAGTACTTC
TRBV6-5	TRBJ1-2	-	TRBD1	CASRQDRGSHGYTF	TGTGCCAGCAGACAGGACAGGGGATCGCATGGCTACACCTTC
TRBV18	TRBJ1-3	-	-	CASSPQGSAGNTIYF	TGTGCCAGCTCACCCCAGGGATCAGCGGGAAACACCATATATTTT
TRBV2	TRBJ2-3	-	TRBD1	CASSATGGFSDTQYF	TGTGCCAGCAGTGCGACAGGGGGGTTTTCAGATACGCAGTATTTT
TRBV5-1	TRBJ2-5	-	-	CASSFFHDDRLWETQYF	TGCGCCAGCAGCTTTTTCCACGATGACAGGCTTTGGGAGACCCAGTACTTC
TRBV9	TRBJ2-7	-	-	CASSVGSSSYEQYF	TGTGCCAGCAGCGTAGGTTCCAGTTCCTACGAGCAGTACTTC
TRBV6-5	TRBJ2-3	-	TRBD2	CASSTSASTDTQYF	TGTGCCAGCAGCACTAGCGCCAGCACAGATACGCAGTATTTT
TRBV30	TRBJ1-1	-	TRBD1	CAWGGQGLYTEAFF	TGTGCCTGGGGGGGACAGGGACTTTACACTGAAGCTTTCTTT
TRBV19	TRBJ1-6	once	TRBD1	CASSPRTGLSPLHF	TGTGCCAGTAGTCCCCGGACAGGCTTGTCACCCCTCCACTTT
TRBV9	TRBJ1-3	-	TRBD1	CASSPPGTVGNTIYF	TGTGCCAGCAGCCCACCCGGGACAGTCGGAAACACCATATATTTT
TRBV4-1	TRBJ2-2	-	TRBD2	CASSQDWTGGDTGELFF	TGCGCCAGCAGCCAAGATTGGACCGGGGGGGACACCGGGGAGCTGTTTTTT
TRBV18	TRBJ1-5	-	-	CASSPLYRDMPYSNQPQHF	TGTGCCAGCTCACCGTTATACCGGGACATGCCCTATAGCAATCAGCCCCAGCATTTT